The rows below give T cell receptor beta chains drawn from one sample of a study of Ad26.COV2.S vaccination and SARS-CoV-2 variants. The repertoire was sequenced with immunoSEQ multiplex PCR; TCRdb's copy has only in-frame clones and lacks some. The sample has 300,000 to 350,000 clones; about 88% are singletons. The sample was peripheral blood, taken in a trial of Ad26.COV2.S vaccine versus placebo. The receptors come from a person aged 18-65 years who received the Ad26.COV2.S COVID-19 vaccine or a placebo. The CDR3 runs from the conserved cysteine through the conserved F or W. D genes are given only for firm matches. Where a row states a size, it is once, few, many or the class of an expanded clone; other rows omit it.

J gene	D gene	clone size	V gene	CDR3 DNA	CDR3 protein
TRBJ2-1	.	.	TRBV7-9	TGTGCCAGCAGCTCCTCAGGGGGGGGATACTACAATGAGCAGTTCTTC	CASSSSGGGYYNEQFF
TRBJ2-1	.	.	TRBV6-5	TGTGCCAGCAGTTCGACTCTCTACAATGAGCAGTTCTTC	CASSSTLYNEQFF
TRBJ2-2	TRBD1	.	TRBV19	TGTGCCAGTAGTCCCGGGACAGGGAACACCGGGGAGCTGTTTTTT	CASSPGTGNTGELFF
TRBJ1-6	.	.	TRBV19	TGTGCCAGTAATTCTGGATATTCACCCCTCCACTTT	CASNSGYSPLHF
TRBJ1-6	.	.	TRBV4-2	TGTGCCAGCAGCCAAGATAACCGGTCACCCCTCCACTTT	CASSQDNRSPLHF
TRBJ2-7	TRBD1	once	TRBV6-5	TGTGCCAGCAGCGGACAGGTCTCCTACGAGCAGTACTTC	CASSGQVSYEQYF
TRBJ2-1	TRBD2	.	TRBV7-9	TGTGCCAGCAGCTTAGGACTAGCGGGGGGCCTGAATGAGCAGTTCTTC	CASSLGLAGGLNEQFF
TRBJ2-7	.	.	TRBV9	TGTGCCAGCAGCGCTACACAGGGCCCCGAGCAGTACTTC	CASSATQGPEQYF
TRBJ2-6	.	.	TRBV9	TGTGCCAGCAGCGTAGACGCGGGTGGGGCCAACGTCCTGACTTTC	CASSVDAGGANVLTF
TRBJ1-1	.	.	TRBV28	TGTGCCAGCAGTTTACGCCCTACGAACACTGAAGCTTTCTTT	CASSLRPTNTEAFF
TRBJ1-6	TRBD1	few	TRBV19	TGTGCCAGTAGTCTTGACAGGGGAAATTCACCCCTCCACTTT	CASSLDRGNSPLHF
TRBJ1-1	.	.	TRBV19	TGTGCCACTCGACGAGGGGGACTTAACACTGAAGCTTTCTTT	CATRRGGLNTEAFF
TRBJ1-1	.	.	TRBV5-1	TGCGCCAGCAGAGGGACGGGCTTCGAAGCTTTCTTT	CASRGTGFEAFF
TRBJ2-5	.	.	TRBV7-2	TGTGCCAGCAGCTTAGGGGGCGGCCAAGAGACCCAGTACTTC	CASSLGGGQETQYF
TRBJ2-3	.	.	TRBV24-1	TGTGCCACCAGTGATCGCTCCTCCACAGATACGCAGTATTTT	CATSDRSSTDTQYF
TRBJ1-1	.	.	TRBV18	TGTGCCAGCTCACCTTCAGAGAACACTGAAGCTTTCTTT	CASSPSENTEAFF
TRBJ2-5	TRBD1	.	TRBV24-1	TGTGCCACCAGTGATTTGCCCCGAGGGACAGTACAAGAGACCCAGTACTTC	CATSDLPRGTVQETQYF
TRBJ1-5	.	few	TRBV28	TGTGCCAGCAGTTTAGGGGGGTCCAATCAGCCCCAGCATTTT	CASSLGGSNQPQHF
TRBJ2-6	.	.	TRBV7-2	TGTGCCAGCAGCTTAGGTCCGGGCTCTGGGGCCAACGTCCTGACTTTC	CASSLGPGSGANVLTF
TRBJ1-5	.	few	TRBV4-1	TGCGCCAGCAGCCACGAATTCGAGAGGGCCCAGCATTTT	CASSHEFERAQHF
TRBJ2-1	TRBD2	.	TRBV19	TGTGCCAGTAGCTCCCGACTAGCGGGAGGGGGTAATGAGCAGTTCTTC	CASSSRLAGGGNEQFF
TRBJ2-1	.	.	TRBV4-3	TGCGCCAGCAGCCAAGACTACCCCAATGAGCAGTTCTTC	CASSQDYPNEQFF
TRBJ2-7	.	.	TRBV7-2	TGTGCCAGCAGCTTCCAAAGCAGGCCGTCGAGCTCCTACGAGCAGTACTTC	CASSFQSRPSSSYEQYF
TRBJ2-1	.	.	TRBV9	TGTGCCAGCAGCGTAGATGCAGGCTCCTACAATGAGCAGTTCTTC	CASSVDAGSYNEQFF
TRBJ1-2	.	.	TRBV6-1	TGTGCCAGCAGTGAATGGGACAACAGCGCCTATGGCTACACCTTC	CASSEWDNSAYGYTF
TRBJ1-4	TRBD1	once	TRBV3-1/TRBV3-2	TGTGCCAGCAGCACAGGGGCCTTTAATGAAAAACTGTTTTTT	CASSTGAFNEKLFF
TRBJ2-5	TRBD1	.	TRBV28	TGTGCCAGCAGATCGACAGGGTACCAAGAGACCCAGTACTTC	CASRSTGYQETQYF
TRBJ2-5	.	.	TRBV29-1	TGCAGCGTTGTCCTGAACGGAGAGACCCAGTACTTC	CSVVLNGETQYF
TRBJ1-2	TRBD1	.	TRBV18	TGTGCCAGCTCACCCATCCGGGACAGGGGTAGCTACACCTTC	CASSPIRDRGSYTF
TRBJ2-3	.	.	TRBV25-1	TGTGCCAGCAGTGAATGGGGCAGGGGAAACACAGATACGCAGTATTTT	CASSEWGRGNTDTQYF